The T cell receptor (beta chain) under discussion was sequenced for a study of CD8 T cells in Susac syndrome. The study, taken as a whole, reports: Clonal CD8+ expansion in Susac was highest in TEMRA cells and active patients.

CD8+ and CD4+ T cells circulating in blood were sequenced for TCR beta. Fulfillment of recently defined diagnostic criteria for definite or probable disease was shown by the patients with Susac syndrome. The CDR3 is 15 amino acids. Trimming stripped 7 bases from V and 0 bases from J, with 13 bases between. The count of this clonotype is one. Its antigen is still unknown. RNA, at about 0.5 to 1 ug, was reverse transcribed with random hexamers. A multiplex approach, immunoSEQ multiplex PCR, amplified TCR beta CDR3 across 54 Vbeta and 13 Jbeta. Each CDR3 protein gets one entry after TCRdb re-called the immunoSEQ multiplex PCR reads with MiXCR. The sample includes about 76,000 distinct CDR3 sequences, approximately 95% of them seen just once.

The V call is TRBV12-3 or TRBV12-4, the J call TRBJ2-1; possible D gene TRBD1, 6 bases. Specimen: CD8+ T cells from PBMCs. This clonotype originated in a human donor with Susac syndrome. The chain's CDR3 is CASNAGESSYNEQFF. DNA for the CDR3: TGTGCCAGCAATGCAGGGGAGAGCTCCTACAATGAGCAGTTCTTC.